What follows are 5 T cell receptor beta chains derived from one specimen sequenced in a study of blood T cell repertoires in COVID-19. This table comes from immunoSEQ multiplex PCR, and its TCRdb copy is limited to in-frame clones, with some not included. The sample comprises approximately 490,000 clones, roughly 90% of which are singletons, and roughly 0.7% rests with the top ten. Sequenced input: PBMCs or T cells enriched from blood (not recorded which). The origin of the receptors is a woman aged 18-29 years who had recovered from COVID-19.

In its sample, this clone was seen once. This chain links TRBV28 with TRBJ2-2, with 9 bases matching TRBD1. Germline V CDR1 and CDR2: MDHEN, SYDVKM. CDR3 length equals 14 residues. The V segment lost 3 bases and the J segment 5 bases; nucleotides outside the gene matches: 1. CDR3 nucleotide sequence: TGTGCCAGCAGTTTGGACAGGGGAACCGGGGAGCTGTTTTTT. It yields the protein CASSLDRGTGELFF.

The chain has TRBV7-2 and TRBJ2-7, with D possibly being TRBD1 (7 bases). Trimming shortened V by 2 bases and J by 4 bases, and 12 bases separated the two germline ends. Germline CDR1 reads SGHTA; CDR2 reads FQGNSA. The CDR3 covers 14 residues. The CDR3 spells CASSLSSGGYEQYF. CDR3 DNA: TGTGCCAGCAGCTTATCGTCAGGGGGGTACGAGCAGTACTTC.

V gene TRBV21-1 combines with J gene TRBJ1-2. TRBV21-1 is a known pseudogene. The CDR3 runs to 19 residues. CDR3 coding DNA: TGTGCCCTCAAACCGCACGCGGGGTACCCTTTCAACCCTAACTATGGCTACACCTTC. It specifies CALKPHAGYPFNPNYGYTF.

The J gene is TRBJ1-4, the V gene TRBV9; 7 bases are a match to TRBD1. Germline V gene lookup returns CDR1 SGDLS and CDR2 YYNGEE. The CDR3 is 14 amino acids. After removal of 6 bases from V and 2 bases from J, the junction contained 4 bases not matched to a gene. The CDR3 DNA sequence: TGTGCCAGCACCCAGACAGGGACTAATGAAAAACTGTTTTTT. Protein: CASTQTGTNEKLFF.

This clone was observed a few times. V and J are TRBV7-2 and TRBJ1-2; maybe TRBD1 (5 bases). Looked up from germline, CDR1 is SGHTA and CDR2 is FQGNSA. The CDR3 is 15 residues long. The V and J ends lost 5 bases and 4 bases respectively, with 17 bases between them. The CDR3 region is CASSPVQGIGYGYTF. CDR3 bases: TGTGCCAGCAGCCCAGTCCAGGGTATCGGCTATGGCTACACCTTC.